This entry concerns a single T cell receptor beta chain. TCRdb's table, derived via immunoSEQ multiplex PCR, lists solely in-frame clones and lacks some. The table lists about 41,000 clones, about four fifths of them singletons, with around 2.5% in the top ten. The sample belongs to a study of blood T cell repertoires in COVID-19. About the study: The cDNA or gDNA used as material had been derived from T cells, B-cell-depleted T cells, or PBMCs.

The CDR3 has 13 amino acids. The germline V gene encodes CDR1 ENHRY and CDR2 SYGVKD. The V segment lost 10 bases and the J segment 8 bases; nucleotides outside the gene matches: 8. This chain connects TRBV10-3 to TRBJ1-6; TRBD1 matches 7 bases. This TCR was sampled from a woman aged 60-70 years with acute or convalescent COVID-19. The sequenced material came from peripheral blood. The CDR3 here is CASRGQLDSPLHF. For the CDR3, the DNA is TGTGCCAGCCGGGGACAGCTTGATTCACCCCTCCACTTT.